This T cell receptor (beta chain) was observed in a study of cytomegalovirus exposure and HLA in healthy donors. The PCR employed 60 Vbeta primers together with 13 Jbeta primers. Some clones are missing from TCRdb's copy, which holds only in-frame ones; the method was immunoSEQ multiplex PCR. The sample yields roughly 190,000 clones, roughly four fifths seen once. Germline assignment: CDR1 SGHTA and CDR2 FQGNSA. Trimming removed 6 bases from V and 0 bases from J; junction bases left unmatched: 5. The CDR3 length is 16 residues. This clone was seen once. What was sequenced was PBMCs. The genes are TRBV7-2 and TRBJ2-1, with TRBD2 matching 10 bases. The sequence was obtained from a woman aged 25 to 39 in good health and CMV-seropositive. For the CDR3, the DNA is TGTGCCAGCAGGCAAACTAGCGGGGACTCCTACAATGAGCAGTTCTTC. Residues: CASRQTSGDSYNEQFF.